This record concerns one TCR beta chain sequence. Libraries were prepared by immunoSEQ multiplex PCR; TCRdb keeps only in-frame clonotypes and omits some of them. This sample carries just under 550,000 clones, 75% to 80% of them seen once, and the ten largest clones take 0.013%. This sample is part of a study of shared T cell receptors in the human thymus. Trimming took 7 bases from V and 1 from J, leaving 9 bases between them. Germline CDR1 and CDR2: SGHRS and YFSETQ. The CDR3 extends over 14 amino acids. These sequences were also reported in another study, on human thymus T cells. As that report states: Healthy Finnish infants undergoing corrective surgery for congenital heart defects provided the donor material. Resections removed during corrective heart surgery provided the thymus tissue used. Usage of V and J genes appeared biased in thymic and blood repertoires. Unrelated individuals had highly overlapping thymic repertoires, as reported in related research.

The sequence derives from a boy younger than two with a congenital heart defect. The V and J genes are TRBV5-1 and TRBJ2-6; D remains unclear. The sample taken for sequencing was thymocytes. The CDR3 is CASRPGSGANVLTF. The CDR3, as DNA: TGCGCCAGCCGCCCCGGGTCTGGGGCCAACGTCCTGACTTTC.